Below are 27 T cell receptor beta chains sequenced from a single sample in a study of T cells in Graves' hyperthyroidism and ophthalmopathy. Researchers amplified the TCR beta CDR3 regions from RNA transcripts. HTBI primers were the set used in a first-round RT-PCR of the TCR CDR3. Using its own MiXCR run on the multiplex PCR reads, TCRdb lists one record per CDR3 protein. The table shows over 250,000 distinct CDR3 sequences, with about a sixth occurring only once. What was sequenced was blood. The receptors originated from a woman in her sixties or seventies with Graves' ophthalmopathy.

A few counts support this clonotype. V usage is TRBV29-1 and J usage is TRBJ2-5, with TRBD2 as a possible D gene (5 bases). With 4 bases removed from V and 5 bases from J, the gap between germline ends came to 8 bases. The CDR3 length is 11 residues. CDR1 is SQVTM, CDR2 ANQGSEA, per germline. The CDR3 coding sequence is TGCAGCGTTGGTTGGGAGGAGACCCAGTACTTC. Protein sequence: CSVGWEETQYF.

The sample holds a few counts of this clonotype. A single base separates this from a much larger clone, so it may be a read error. The CDR3 is CASSHRERYGYTF. In DNA form, the CDR3 reads TGTGCCAGCAGTCACAGGGAGAGGTATGGCTACACCTTC. The chain joins TRBV27 to TRBJ1-2; weak D call: TRBD1 (6 bases). The CDR3 consists of 13 residues. Trimming cost V 5 bases and J 5 bases, with 12 bases left between them. Per the germline V gene, CDR1 is MNHEY and CDR2 is SMNVEV (reference sequence).

This clonotype was counted many times. This chain uses TRBV3-1 with TRBJ2-7; possibly TRBD2 for D (6 bases). The V end was cut by 4 bases, the J end by 2 bases, with 12 bases between. The germline CDR1 and CDR2 sequences are LGHDT and YNNKEL (reference sequence). The CDR3 is 14 amino acids. In DNA form, the CDR3 reads TGTGCCAGCAGCCCGGACGGGACTCCCTACGAGCAGTACTTC. Amino acids: CASSPDGTPYEQYF.

This clonotype occurred many times. The CDR3 coding sequence is TGTGCCATCTCGGCGGGAGAGGCCGGGGAGCTGTTTTTT. Translated, it gives CAISAGEAGELFF. This chain links TRBV10-3 with TRBJ2-2; 7 nucleotides line up with TRBD2. Germline-derived CDR1 and CDR2 are ENHRY and SYGVKD. V shed 8 bases, J shed 6 bases, and the junction held 6 bases outside the gene matches. This CDR3 comprises 13 residues.

This chain uses TRBV24-1 with TRBJ2-1; 11 bases are shared with TRBD2. Germline CDR1 KGHDR, CDR2 SFDVKD. Losses at the gene ends were 3 bases for V and 1 base for J; bases not matched to a gene: 4. This CDR3 contains 17 residues. The CDR3 DNA sequence: TGTGCCACCAGTGATCTGGCTAGCGGGGGGTCCTACAATGAGCAGTTCTTC. Translating gives CATSDLASGGSYNEQFF.

The V and J genes are TRBV7-2 and TRBJ2-3; unclear D gene. V was pared by 3 bases and J by 6 bases, with 16 bases between. Germline assignment: CDR1 SGHTA and CDR2 FQGNSA. The CDR3 is made up of 15 amino acids. CDR3 bases: TGTGCCAGCAGCTTTTACTCCGGGTTTGGTGATACGCAGTATTTT. It encodes CASSFYSGFGDTQYF.

Regarding this clonotype: This may arise from a read error, as a much more abundant clone is one base away. The chain joins TRBV12-3 or TRBV12-4 to TRBJ1-3; perhaps TRBD1 as D (5 bases). CDR3 size: 12 residues. The CDR3 DNA reads as TGTGCCAGCAGCAGGGACCGAAACACCACATATTTT. Residues: CASSRDRNTTYF.

The V and J genes are TRBV28 and TRBJ2-1, with TRBD2 matching 15 bases. CDR1 is MDHEN and CDR2 is SYDVKM in the germline V gene. The length of the CDR3 is 19 residues. Losses at the gene ends were 6 bases for V and 8 bases for J; bases not matched to a gene: 17. CDR3 in DNA: TGTGCCAGCAGATCCTGGGGACTAGCGGGAGGCTTCGTGATGGATGAGCAGTTCTTC. It translates to CASRSWGLAGGFVMDEQFF.

V is TRBV7-8 and J is TRBJ2-7; TRBD1 aligns across 9 bases. J gave up 5 bases and V 4 bases, and 9 bases lay outside the gene matches. Germline CDR1 SGHVS, CDR2 FQNEAQ. The CDR3 contains 15 residues. CDR3 sequence reads: CASSYPGQGIHEQYF. Written as DNA, the CDR3 is TGTGCCAGCAGCTACCCGGGACAGGGTATCCACGAGCAGTACTTC.

This clonotype has at least ten counts. The chain carries TRBV20-1 and TRBJ2-1; D gene unclear. CDR1 and CDR2 from the germline V gene are DFQATT and SNEGSKA (reference sequence). This CDR3 contains 13 residues. Trimming cost V 7 bases and J 0 bases, with 10 bases left between them. CDR3 loop: CSEQQISYNEQFF. DNA of the CDR3: TGCAGTGAACAGCAAATCTCCTACAATGAGCAGTTCTTC.

The table lists this clonotype with many counts. This chain joins TRBV20-1 and TRBJ2-3, with D hard to call. V lost 1 base to trimming and J lost 3 bases, with 14 bases between them. Germline V gives CDR1 DFQATT, CDR2 SNEGSKA (reference sequence). The CDR3 spans 15 residues. The CDR3 nucleotides are TGCAGTGCTAGAGGATTACCAGCCTTAACAGATACGCAGTATTTT. This codes for CSARGLPALTDTQYF.

This clonotype has a count of ten or more. The chain has TRBV12-3 or TRBV12-4 and TRBJ2-5; possibly TRBD1 for D (6 bases). This CDR3 has 15 amino acids. The V end was cut by 5 bases, the J end by 7 bases, with 20 bases between. CDR3 sequence (DNA): TGTGCCAGCAGTCCCGCACTAGGGACACCGTCGACCCAGTACTTC. Translated: CASSPALGTPSTQYF.

The chain links TRBV10-3 to TRBJ1-3; D not resolved. This CDR3 contains 15 residues. CDR1 ENHRY and CDR2 SYGVKD come from the germline V gene. V was clipped by 5 bases and J by 0 bases, with 11 bases between them. The CDR3 DNA sequence: TGTGCCATCAGTAAGGGATATAGCTCTGGAAACACCATATATTTT. Protein sequence: CAISKGYSSGNTIYF.

This clonotype appeared a few times. The rearrangement links TRBV5-1 to TRBJ1-6; D might be TRBD1 (6 bases). Trimming left V 0 bases short and J 11 bases short, with 9 bases between. Germline-derived CDR1 and CDR2 are SGHRS and YFSETQ. The CDR3 length is 13 residues. CDR3 region: CASSLDREAPLHF. DNA of the CDR3: TGCGCCAGCAGCTTGGACAGGGAGGCACCCCTCCACTTT.

This chain connects TRBV7-6 to TRBJ2-3; TRBD2 matches 9 bases. Per germline, CDR1 SGHVS and CDR2 FNYEAQ. The CDR3 runs to 16 residues. Germline trimming cut 5 bases from V and 0 bases from J; bases unmatched to any gene: 6. The CDR3 spells CASSISGSQSTDTQYF. CDR3 bases: TGTGCCAGCAGCATTAGCGGGAGCCAGAGCACAGATACGCAGTATTTT. The full variable domain, rest sourced from reference TRBV7-6 and TRBJ2-3, is GAGVSQSPRYKVTKRGQDVALRCDPISGHVSLYWYRQALGQGPEFLTYFNYEAQQDKSGLPNDRFSAERPEGSISTLTIQRTEQRDSAMYRCASSISGSQSTDTQYFGPGTRLTVL.

This clonotype turned up a few times. The chain is built from TRBV29-1 and TRBJ2-3, with D uncertain. In germline, CDR1 is SQVTM, CDR2 ANQGSEA. V dropped 4 bases and J dropped 1 base, with 24 bases sitting between them. The CDR3 is made up of 18 amino acids. The DNA for the CDR3 is TGCAGCGTTGTTATCGGATCGAACACCCTTTATGGCACAGATACGCAGTATTTT. This encodes CSVVIGSNTLYGTDTQYF.

This clonotype was counted ten times or more. The chain carries TRBV2 and TRBJ2-7, with 12 nucleotides matching TRBD2. The CDR3 loop spans 16 amino acids. Germline V CDR1 and CDR2: SNHLY, FYNNEI. The junction had 12 bases not matched to a gene; V was cut back by 6 bases and J by 6 bases. The CDR3 sequence: CASSLTSGRQFGEQYF. CDR3 bases: TGTGCCAGCAGCCTCACTAGCGGGAGGCAGTTCGGCGAGCAGTACTTC.

This clonotype has ten or more counts. The chain combines TRBV18 with TRBJ2-7; 9 bases fit TRBD1. This CDR3 region has 15 residues. The J segment lost 1 base and the V segment lost 6 bases, leaving 7 bases of the junction unmatched. The V gene's germline CDR1 is KGHSH and CDR2 LQKENI. The CDR3 protein is CASSPTGGRSYEQYF. The CDR3 DNA reads TGTGCCAGCTCGCCAACAGGGGGCAGGTCCTACGAGCAGTACTTC.

The gene calls are TRBV4-2 and TRBJ1-1; the D gene is possibly TRBD1 (5 bases). The V end was cut by 4 bases, the J end by 3 bases, with 18 bases between. The CDR3 extends over 16 amino acids. Germline values: CDR1 LGHNA, CDR2 YNFKEQ. The CDR3 region has the DNA TGTGCCAGCAGCCTCAATACAAGGGGTATCGACACTGAAGCTTTCTTT. It codes for CASSLNTRGIDTEAFF.

This clonotype was observed many times. The chain links TRBV9 to TRBJ2-1; 9 nucleotides align to TRBD1. CDR1 and CDR2 from the germline V gene are SGDLS and YYNGEE. CDR3 length: 19 residues. Trimming removed 1 base from V and 12 bases from J; junction bases left unmatched: 23. Written as DNA, the CDR3 is TGTGCCAGCAGCGTATGGGACAGGGCGACGGGGCGGGAGCCCCTGGGGCAGTTCTTC. It translates to CASSVWDRATGREPLGQFF.

V usage is TRBV7-3 and J usage is TRBJ2-2; tentatively, D is TRBD2 (5 bases). CDR1 is SGHTA and CDR2 is FQGTGA in the germline V gene. The CDR3 totals 13 residues. Between the trimmed V and J ends, which lost 5 bases and 6 bases, there was a span of 10 bases. This chain's CDR3 is CASSIRRSGELFF. The CDR3 nucleotides read TGTGCCAGCAGCATACGGAGGTCCGGGGAGCTGTTTTTT.

This clonotype was observed at least ten times. V gene TRBV15 combines with J gene TRBJ1-5; D unclear. The germline gives CDR1 LNHNV, CDR2 YYDKDF (reference sequence). The CDR3 is made up of 13 amino acids. V was pared by 4 bases and J by 6 bases, with 10 bases between. The CDR3 coding sequence is TGTGCCACCAGCACGATGCGGAGTCAGCCCCAGCATTTT. Protein: CATSTMRSQPQHF.

In its sample, this clonotype was seen many times. This chain joins TRBV28 and TRBJ2-7; D may correspond to TRBD1 or TRBD2 (5 bases each). Deletions cut 6 bases from V and 3 bases from J, with 12 bases between. This CDR3 has 13 amino acids. The germline V gene has CDR1 MDHEN and CDR2 SYDVKM. Here the CDR3 reads CASSLGPGYEQYF. Here the CDR3 DNA reads TGTGCCAGCAGCCTGGGACCTGGCTACGAGCAGTACTTC.

This clonotype has a count of ten or more. This sequence joins TRBV20-1 and TRBJ1-2; a weak D match, TRBD1 (6 bases). V was clipped by 3 bases and J by 8 bases, with 22 bases between them. Germline CDR1 and CDR2: DFQATT and SNEGSKA (reference sequence). CDR3 length: 15 residues. CDR3 loop: CSAREPGAPSEGYTF. CDR3 coding DNA: TGCAGTGCTAGGGAACCGGGGGCACCTTCGGAGGGCTACACCTTC.

This rearrangement joins TRBV25-1 to TRBJ2-1; D remains ambiguous. Trimming shortened V by 2 bases and J by 0 bases, and 8 bases separated the two germline ends. Germline V gene sequence: CDR1 MGHDK, CDR2 SYGVNS. The length of the CDR3 is 15 residues. The CDR3 nucleotides read TGTGCCAGCAGTGAAGGGCCCCTCTCCTACAATGAGCAGTTCTTC. This translates into CASSEGPLSYNEQFF.

The sample holds many counts of this clonotype. CDR3 nucleotides: TGTGCCAGCAGTGAAGAGTATCGGGTTTACACTGAAGCTTTCTTT. Translated, it gives CASSEEYRVYTEAFF. The rearrangement joins TRBV2 to TRBJ1-1, with D hard to call. CDR1 and CDR2 from the germline V gene are SNHLY and FYNNEI. The CDR3 is 15 amino acids. Trimming left V 1 base short and J 3 bases short, with 12 bases between.

In its sample, this clonotype was seen many times. The chain has TRBV6-5 and TRBJ2-1; D call uncertain. The germline V and J ends were trimmed by 0 bases and 2 bases, with 14 bases remaining between them. In germline, CDR1 is MNHEY, CDR2 SVGAGI. The CDR3 has 17 residues. CDR3 nucleotides: TGTGCCAGCAGTTACTCTTTTAATCGGGCGGCCTACAATGAGCAGTTCTTC. Its translation: CASSYSFNRAAYNEQFF.